A selection of T cell receptor beta chains follows, all from one sample in a study of PD-L1 blockade in urothelial cancer. Only in-frame clones appear in the TCRdb table, and some are missing; sequencing was by immunoSEQ multiplex PCR. This table holds tens of thousands of clones, approximately 80% found once. The material was PBMCs, obtained around atezolizumab (anti-PD-L1) treatment. These receptors were taken from a man in his 70s with urothelial cancer. CDR3s include the opening cysteine and the closing phenylalanine or tryptophan. The D gene is left open where the match is weak. Only part of the rows carry a size: once, few, many, or a class if the clone is expanded.

NA,NA,TRBV29-1,TRBJ2-5,TGCAGCGTGTCTCCGGGAACGTTACAAGAGACCCAGTACTTC,CSVSPGTLQETQYF
TRBD1,few,TRBV5-4,TRBJ1-6,TGTGCCAGCAGCTTGGGGGGACAGCTTAATTCACCCCTCCACTTT,CASSLGGQLNSPLHF
TRBD1,once,TRBV19,TRBJ2-7,TGTGCCAGTAAGGACAGGGCGGGCTCCTACGAGCAGTACTTC,CASKDRAGSYEQYF
NA,NA,TRBV28,TRBJ2-3,TGTGCCAGCACCCCCCCGGGTTACACAGATACGCAGTATTTT,CASTPPGYTDTQYF
NA,NA,TRBV19,TRBJ2-2,TGTGCCAGTAGCAAAAGGGGACAAACACTTACCTTTGGGGCCGGGGAGCTGTTTTTT,CASSKRGQTLTFGAGELFF
NA,NA,TRBV7-7,TRBJ1-1,TGTGCCAGCAGCCGCCCCCCTTCCGGTGAAGCTTTCTTT,CASSRPPSGEAFF
TRBD1,once,TRBV6-6,TRBJ2-2,TGTGCCAGCAGTTCCCGACAGGGTAACACCGGGGAGCTGTTTTTT,CASSSRQGNTGELFF
NA,NA,TRBV10-1,TRBJ1-5,TGCGCCAGCAGTGAAGGCTGGGGGCGAGCCAATCAGCCCCAGCATTTT,CASSEGWGRANQPQHF
TRBD2,NA,TRBV6-5,TRBJ2-5,TGTGCCAGCAGTTACCGACTAGCGGGGGCAGGGGAGACCCAGTACTTC,CASSYRLAGAGETQYF
NA,NA,TRBV5-1,TRBJ1-5,TGCGCCAGCAGCTTGGATTGGGGGGATCAGCCCCAGCATTTT,CASSLDWGDQPQHF
TRBD2,NA,TRBV4-3,TRBJ2-1,TGCGCCAGCAGCCCCGGGGGACTAGCCCGTTCGGAGCAGTTCTTC,CASSPGGLARSEQFF
TRBD2,NA,TRBV2,TRBJ2-5,TGTGCCAGCAGTGGCGGGGGACCAGGCCTTCCCCAAGAGACCCAGTACTTC,CASSGGGPGLPQETQYF
NA,NA,TRBV5-1,TRBJ1-1,TGCGCCAGCAGCTTTACCACACTGAACACTGAAGCTTTCTTT,CASSFTTLNTEAFF
TRBD1,NA,TRBV5-1,TRBJ1-5,TGCGCCAGCAGCCCGACAGGGAACAATCAGCCCCAGCATTTT,CASSPTGNNQPQHF
NA,NA,TRBV21-1,TRBJ1-3,TGTGCCAGCAGCAAACAAGAGGGTGCAGGAAACACCATATATTTT,CASSKQEGAGNTIYF
NA,NA,TRBV30,TRBJ1-2,TGTGCCTGGAGGGGATCCGGGGGGCGGGGCTACACCTTC,CAWRGSGGRGYTF
NA,once,TRBV5-5,TRBJ2-2,TGTGCCAGCAGCTTTCGAGGGGGGGCCGGGGAGCTGTTTTTT,CASSFRGGAGELFF
TRBD1,NA,TRBV10-3,TRBJ1-2,TGTGCCCTCACCCCGGGACAGGGGAGTGGCTACACCTTC,CALTPGQGSGYTF